Listed below are T cell receptor beta chains from one sample, sequenced in a study of CD8 T cells in ankylosing spondylitis. One entry per CDR3 protein, called by TCRdb with MiXCR from the 5' RACE reads. This table holds about 700,000 distinct CDR3 sequences, around 17% found once. The sample comprised blood, either unsorted or a sorted T cell fraction (not recorded which). These receptors were taken from a male donor with ankylosing spondylitis. Each CDR3 is given without its conserved first and last residue. Fields, in order: V gene, J gene, CDR3 protein.

v_call: TRBV6-1; j_call: TRBJ2-1; cdr3_aa: ASRPTSGRYNEQF
v_call: TRBV24-1; j_call: TRBJ2-2; cdr3_aa: ATSEWDSLSTGELF
v_call: TRBV7-9; j_call: TRBJ1-1; cdr3_aa: ASSLGGDTNTEAF
v_call: TRBV29-1; j_call: TRBJ2-5; cdr3_aa: SVVSVGKTQY
v_call: TRBV7-2; j_call: TRBJ2-3; cdr3_aa: ASSLSTGDTQY
v_call: TRBV5-1; j_call: TRBJ2-6; cdr3_aa: ASSSLSQGGPGANVLT
v_call: TRBV27; j_call: TRBJ1-3; cdr3_aa: ASSPRQAIGNTIY
v_call: TRBV11-2; j_call: TRBJ2-1; cdr3_aa: ASSPIGGPGDLYNEQF
v_call: TRBV10-3; j_call: TRBJ2-7; cdr3_aa: AISEFADSSYEQY
v_call: TRBV7-2; j_call: TRBJ1-1; cdr3_aa: ASSLLQGQSEAF
v_call: TRBV4-3; j_call: TRBJ2-7; cdr3_aa: ASSQGVAGSSYEQY
v_call: TRBV5-5; j_call: TRBJ2-3; cdr3_aa: ASSLRRGLSTDTQY
v_call: TRBV12-3/TRBV12-4; j_call: TRBJ2-1; cdr3_aa: ASTLGQGNNEQF
v_call: TRBV7-2; j_call: TRBJ2-7; cdr3_aa: ASSTGRGTYEQY
v_call: TRBV18; j_call: TRBJ2-1; cdr3_aa: ASSEPWAGQYNEQF
v_call: TRBV18; j_call: TRBJ1-4; cdr3_aa: ASSLPGQGNEKLF
v_call: TRBV7-9; j_call: TRBJ2-2; cdr3_aa: ASSYGQGFFGGELF
v_call: TRBV12-3/TRBV12-4; j_call: TRBJ2-7; cdr3_aa: ASRWGLAAHEQY
v_call: TRBV10-3; j_call: TRBJ1-2; cdr3_aa: AIGGGDQIGYT
v_call: TRBV10-3; j_call: TRBJ2-5; cdr3_aa: AISESGGKETQY
v_call: TRBV27; j_call: TRBJ2-7; cdr3_aa: ASKRTGPYEQY
v_call: TRBV11-1; j_call: TRBJ1-3; cdr3_aa: ASSRRGPASGNTIY
v_call: TRBV6-1; j_call: TRBJ1-2; cdr3_aa: ASSETPRGAYGYT
v_call: TRBV5-1; j_call: TRBJ2-7; cdr3_aa: ASSGRLAGGIYEQY
v_call: TRBV4-1; j_call: TRBJ2-1; cdr3_aa: ASSPRAPSGSTGNEQF
v_call: TRBV25-1; j_call: TRBJ2-1; cdr3_aa: ASSASGAYNEQF
v_call: TRBV5-6; j_call: TRBJ2-7; cdr3_aa: ASSLRGRGDYEQY
v_call: TRBV11-2; j_call: TRBJ2-3; cdr3_aa: ASSEWDSPSTDTQY
v_call: TRBV4-3; j_call: TRBJ2-1; cdr3_aa: ASSHQGGLAGARGYNEQF
v_call: TRBV12-3/TRBV12-4; j_call: TRBJ1-5; cdr3_aa: ASSRPSPTGGQPQH
v_call: TRBV2; j_call: TRBJ1-2; cdr3_aa: ASSGSSTERGYT
v_call: TRBV6-1; j_call: TRBJ2-1; cdr3_aa: ASRSTGAPGNEQF
v_call: TRBV20-1; j_call: TRBJ2-4; cdr3_aa: SARSGRENIQY
v_call: TRBV6-2/TRBV6-3; j_call: TRBJ2-7; cdr3_aa: ASSWGLSIEQY
v_call: TRBV4-1; j_call: TRBJ2-2; cdr3_aa: ASSQDVRGGVTGELF
v_call: TRBV5-1; j_call: TRBJ2-5; cdr3_aa: ASSLLSGRAVETQY
v_call: TRBV12-3/TRBV12-4; j_call: TRBJ1-1; cdr3_aa: ASSLAGTGMNTEAF
v_call: TRBV9; j_call: TRBJ2-5; cdr3_aa: ASSVIAGGEGETQY
v_call: TRBV12-3/TRBV12-4; j_call: TRBJ2-3; cdr3_aa: ASIYGGLAYTDTQY
v_call: TRBV20-1; j_call: TRBJ2-5; cdr3_aa: SARWSGGQETQY
v_call: TRBV12-3/TRBV12-4; j_call: TRBJ1-6; cdr3_aa: ASSLLRARSPLH
v_call: TRBV7-8; j_call: TRBJ2-7; cdr3_aa: ASSSYDGQHEQY
v_call: TRBV24-1; j_call: TRBJ1-2; cdr3_aa: ATSPTGKTNYGYT
v_call: TRBV5-1; j_call: TRBJ2-3; cdr3_aa: ASSSDLAGGPDTQY
v_call: TRBV29-1; j_call: TRBJ1-5; cdr3_aa: SVARGAGPQH
v_call: TRBV3-1; j_call: TRBJ2-3; cdr3_aa: ASRDTDTQY